The source of this T cell receptor beta chain is a study of blood T cell repertoires in COVID-19. Study context: Sites across the United States, Italy and Spain contributed samples from acute and convalescent COVID-19. Sources were T cells, B-cell-depleted T cells, or PBMCs; the material itself was cDNA or gDNA.

Original handling: Reference gene primers were amplified, and this amplification served to estimate nucleated cell counts. Sequencing used immunoSEQ multiplex PCR; TCRdb keeps in-frame clones, though not all of them. V, J and clone size are those of that table, while D and trimming were read from the DNA. The data show fewer than 200,000 clones, over 70% seen once. CDR1 is LGHDT, CDR2 YNNKEL, per germline (reference sequence). Trimming took 1 base from V and 0 from J, leaving 6 bases between them. CDR3 size: 14 residues. This TCR was sampled from a woman older than 75 with active or convalescent COVID-19. This rearrangement joins TRBV3-1 (or the pseudogene TRBV3-2) to TRBJ1-1; D unresolved. Specimen: peripheral blood. Written as DNA, the CDR3 is TGTGCCAGCAGCCAAGTGCGCCTGAACACTGAAGCTTTCTTT. The encoded protein is CASSQVRLNTEAFF.